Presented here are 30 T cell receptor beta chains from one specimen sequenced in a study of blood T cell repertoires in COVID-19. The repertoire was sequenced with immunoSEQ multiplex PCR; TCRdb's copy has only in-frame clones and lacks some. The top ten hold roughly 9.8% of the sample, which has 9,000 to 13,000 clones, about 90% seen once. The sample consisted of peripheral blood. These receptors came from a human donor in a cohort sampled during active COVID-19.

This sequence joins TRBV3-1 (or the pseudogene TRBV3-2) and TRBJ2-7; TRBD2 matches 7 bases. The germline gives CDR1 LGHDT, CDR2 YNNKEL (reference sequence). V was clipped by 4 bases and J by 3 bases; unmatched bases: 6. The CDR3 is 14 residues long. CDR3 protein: CASSRPRGDYEQYF. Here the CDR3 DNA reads TGTGCCAGCAGCCGCCCCCGGGGGGACTACGAGCAGTACTTC.

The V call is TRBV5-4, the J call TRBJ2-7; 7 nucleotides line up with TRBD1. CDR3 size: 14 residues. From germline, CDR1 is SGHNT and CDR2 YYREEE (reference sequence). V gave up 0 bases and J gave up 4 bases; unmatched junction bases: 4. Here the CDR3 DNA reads TGTGCCAGCAGCTTGGACAGGGGCCCTTACGAGCAGTACTTC. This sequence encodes CASSLDRGPYEQYF.

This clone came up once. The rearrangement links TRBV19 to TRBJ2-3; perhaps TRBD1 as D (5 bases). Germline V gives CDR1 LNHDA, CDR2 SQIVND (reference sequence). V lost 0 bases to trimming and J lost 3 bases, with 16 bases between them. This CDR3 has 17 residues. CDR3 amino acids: CASSIDFRADGTDTQYF. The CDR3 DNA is TGTGCCAGTAGTATAGATTTCAGGGCTGACGGTACAGATACGCAGTATTTT.

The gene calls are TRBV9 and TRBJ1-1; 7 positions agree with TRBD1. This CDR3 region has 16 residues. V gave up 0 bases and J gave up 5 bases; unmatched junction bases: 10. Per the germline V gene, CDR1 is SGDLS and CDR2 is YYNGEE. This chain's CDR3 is CASSVDGGGGGTEAFF. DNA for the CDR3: TGTGCCAGCAGCGTAGATGGAGGGGGCGGAGGAACTGAAGCTTTCTTT. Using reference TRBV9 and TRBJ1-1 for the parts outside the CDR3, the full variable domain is DSGVTQTPKHLITATGQRVTLRCSPRSGDLSVYWYQQSLDQGLQFLIQYYNGEERAKGNILERFSAQQFPDLHSELNLSSLELGDSALYFCASSVDGGGGGTEAFFGQGTRLTVV.

CDR3 nucleotides: TGTGCCAGCAGTGAAGCGCTTCTTCTGGACAGGGTATACGAAAAACTGTTTTTT. Protein: CASSEALLLDRVYEKLFF. V gene TRBV2 combines with J gene TRBJ1-4, with 8 positions matching TRBD1. In germline, CDR1 is SNHLY, CDR2 FYNNEI. The CDR3 consists of 18 residues. Trimming removed 0 bases from V and 8 bases from J; junction bases left unmatched: 14.

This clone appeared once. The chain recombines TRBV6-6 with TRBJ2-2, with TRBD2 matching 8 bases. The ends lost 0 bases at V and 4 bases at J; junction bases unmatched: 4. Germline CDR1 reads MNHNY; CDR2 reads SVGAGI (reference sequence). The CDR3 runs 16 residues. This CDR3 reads CASSYSRGGATGELFF. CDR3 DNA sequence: TGTGCCAGCAGTTACTCTCGGGGGGGGGCCACCGGGGAGCTGTTTTTT.

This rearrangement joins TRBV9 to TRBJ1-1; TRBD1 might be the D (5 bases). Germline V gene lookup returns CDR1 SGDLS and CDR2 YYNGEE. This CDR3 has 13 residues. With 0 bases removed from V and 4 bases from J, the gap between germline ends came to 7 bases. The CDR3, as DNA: TGTGCCAGCAGCGTAGTAGGGGTCACTGAAGCTTTCTTT. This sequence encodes CASSVVGVTEAFF.

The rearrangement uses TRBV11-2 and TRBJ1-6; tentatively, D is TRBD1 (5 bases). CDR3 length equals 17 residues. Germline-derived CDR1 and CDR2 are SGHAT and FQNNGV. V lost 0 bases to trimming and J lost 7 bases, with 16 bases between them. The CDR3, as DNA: TGTGCCAGCAGCTTAGATCTCCTCGGGGGAAAGAATTCACCCCTCCACTTT. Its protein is CASSLDLLGGKNSPLHF.

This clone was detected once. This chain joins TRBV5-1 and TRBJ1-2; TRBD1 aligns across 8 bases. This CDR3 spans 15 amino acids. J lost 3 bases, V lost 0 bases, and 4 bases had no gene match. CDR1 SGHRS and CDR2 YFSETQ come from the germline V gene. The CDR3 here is CASSLGTGGYYGYTF. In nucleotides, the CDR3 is TGCGCCAGCAGCTTGGGCACAGGGGGATACTATGGCTACACCTTC.

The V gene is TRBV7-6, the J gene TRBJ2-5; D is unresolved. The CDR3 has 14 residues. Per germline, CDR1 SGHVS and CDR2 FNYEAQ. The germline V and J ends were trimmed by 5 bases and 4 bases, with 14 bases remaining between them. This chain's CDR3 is CASSPSLDLETQYF. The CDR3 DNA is TGTGCCAGCAGCCCATCACTCGACTTAGAGACCCAGTACTTC.

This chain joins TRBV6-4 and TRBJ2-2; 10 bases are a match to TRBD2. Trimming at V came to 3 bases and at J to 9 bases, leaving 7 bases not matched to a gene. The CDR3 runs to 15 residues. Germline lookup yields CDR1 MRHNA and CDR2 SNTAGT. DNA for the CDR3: TGTGCCAGCAGTGAGTCTAGCGGGGGCCACCGGGAGCTGTTTTTT. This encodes CASSESSGGHRELFF.

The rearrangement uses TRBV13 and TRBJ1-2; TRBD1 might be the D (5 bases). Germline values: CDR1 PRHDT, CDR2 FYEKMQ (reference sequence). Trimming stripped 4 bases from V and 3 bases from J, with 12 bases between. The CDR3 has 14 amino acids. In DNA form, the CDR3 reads TGTGCCAGCAGCTACGCCGGACAAGACTATGGCTACACCTTC. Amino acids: CASSYAGQDYGYTF.

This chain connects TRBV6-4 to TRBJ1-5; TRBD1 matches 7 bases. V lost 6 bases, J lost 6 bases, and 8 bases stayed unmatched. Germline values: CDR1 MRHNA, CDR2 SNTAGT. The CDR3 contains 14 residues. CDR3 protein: CASSDRQGTQPQHF. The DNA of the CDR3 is TGTGCCAGCAGCGACCGACAGGGAACTCAGCCCCAGCATTTT.

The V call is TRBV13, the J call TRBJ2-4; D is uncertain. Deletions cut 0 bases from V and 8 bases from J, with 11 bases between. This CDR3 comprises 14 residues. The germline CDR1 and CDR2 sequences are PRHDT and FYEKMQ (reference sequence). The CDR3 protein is CASSLGLEGDIQYF. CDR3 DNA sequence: TGTGCCAGCAGCTTAGGCCTCGAAGGAGACATTCAGTACTTC.

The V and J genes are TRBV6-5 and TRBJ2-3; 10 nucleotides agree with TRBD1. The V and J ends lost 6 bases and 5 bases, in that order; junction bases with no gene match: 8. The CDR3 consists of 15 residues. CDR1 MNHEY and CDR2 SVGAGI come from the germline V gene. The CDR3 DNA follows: TGTGCCAGCAGCTTGACAGGGGGCGCGCAAGATACGCAGTATTTT. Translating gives CASSLTGGAQDTQYF.

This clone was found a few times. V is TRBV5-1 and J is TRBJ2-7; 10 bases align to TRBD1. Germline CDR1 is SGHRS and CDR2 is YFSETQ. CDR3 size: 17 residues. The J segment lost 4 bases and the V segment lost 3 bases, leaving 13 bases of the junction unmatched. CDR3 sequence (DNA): TGCGCCAGCAGCTGGGACAGGGGCCTCGAATCGTTATACGAGCAGTACTTC. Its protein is CASSWDRGLESLYEQYF.

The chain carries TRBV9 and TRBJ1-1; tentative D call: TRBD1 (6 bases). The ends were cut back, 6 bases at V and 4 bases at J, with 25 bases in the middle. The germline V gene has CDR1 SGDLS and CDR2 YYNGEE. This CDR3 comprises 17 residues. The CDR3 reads CASTFNGEGTRPTEAFF. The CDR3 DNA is TGTGCCAGCACCTTTAATGGGGAAGGGACACGGCCCACTGAAGCTTTCTTT.

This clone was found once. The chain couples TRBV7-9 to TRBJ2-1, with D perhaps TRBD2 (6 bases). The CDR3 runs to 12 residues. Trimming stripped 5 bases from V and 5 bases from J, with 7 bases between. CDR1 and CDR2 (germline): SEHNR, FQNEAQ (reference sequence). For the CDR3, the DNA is TGTGCCAGCAGCGGGGGGAACAATGAGCAGTTCTTC. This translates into CASSGGNNEQFF.

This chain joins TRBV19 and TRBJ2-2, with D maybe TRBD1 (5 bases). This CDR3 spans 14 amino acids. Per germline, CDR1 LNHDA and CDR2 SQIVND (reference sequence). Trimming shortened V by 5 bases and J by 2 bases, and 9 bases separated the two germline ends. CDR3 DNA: TGTGCCAGTAGTCAGGGAAAAAACACCGGGGAGCTGTTTTTT. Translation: CASSQGKNTGELFF.

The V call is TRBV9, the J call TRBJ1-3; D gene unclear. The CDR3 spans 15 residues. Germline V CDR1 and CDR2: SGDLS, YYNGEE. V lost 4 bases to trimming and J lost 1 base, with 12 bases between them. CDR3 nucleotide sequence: TGTGCCAGCAGCCCCTATTCGGGATCTGGAAACACCATATATTTT. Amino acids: CASSPYSGSGNTIYF.

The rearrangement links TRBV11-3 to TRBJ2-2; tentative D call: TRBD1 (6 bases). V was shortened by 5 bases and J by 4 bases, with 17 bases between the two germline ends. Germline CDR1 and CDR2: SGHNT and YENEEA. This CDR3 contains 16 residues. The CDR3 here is CASSPSTGWGTGELFF. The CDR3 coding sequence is TGTGCCAGCAGCCCCAGTACAGGGTGGGGCACCGGGGAGCTGTTTTTT.

The CDR3 protein is CASSIAGSSYEQYF. The CDR3, as DNA: TGCGCCAGCAGCATTGCGGGCAGTTCCTACGAGCAGTACTTC. The chain has TRBV5-1 and TRBJ2-7, with a possible D match to TRBD2 (5 bases). V dropped 4 bases and J dropped 1 base, with 12 bases sitting between them. Germline CDR1 SGHRS, CDR2 YFSETQ. CDR3 length: 14 residues.

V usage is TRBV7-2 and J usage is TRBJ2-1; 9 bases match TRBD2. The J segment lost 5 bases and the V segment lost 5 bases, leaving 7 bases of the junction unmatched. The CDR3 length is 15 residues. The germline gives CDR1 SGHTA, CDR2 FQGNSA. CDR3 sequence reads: CASSPRTSAHNEQFF. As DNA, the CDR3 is TGTGCCAGCAGCCCACGGACTAGCGCCCACAATGAGCAGTTCTTC.

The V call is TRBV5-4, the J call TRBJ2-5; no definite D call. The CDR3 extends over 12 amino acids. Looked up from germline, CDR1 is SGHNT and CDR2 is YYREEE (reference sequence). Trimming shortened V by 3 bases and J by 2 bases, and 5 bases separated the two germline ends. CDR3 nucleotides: TGTGCCAGCAGCTCGGTTCAAGAGACCCAGTACTTC. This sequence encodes CASSSVQETQYF.

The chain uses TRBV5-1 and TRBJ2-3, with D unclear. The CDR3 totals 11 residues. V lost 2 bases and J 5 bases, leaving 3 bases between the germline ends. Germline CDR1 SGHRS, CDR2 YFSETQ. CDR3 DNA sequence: TGCGCCAGCAGCTTTAAAGATACGCAGTATTTT. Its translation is CASSFKDTQYF.

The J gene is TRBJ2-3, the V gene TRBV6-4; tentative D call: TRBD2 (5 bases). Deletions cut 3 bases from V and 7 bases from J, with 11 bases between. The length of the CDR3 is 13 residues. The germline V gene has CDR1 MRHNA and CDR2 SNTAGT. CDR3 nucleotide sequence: TGTGCCAGCAGTGAATTTCGGGGATATACGCAGTATTTT. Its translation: CASSEFRGYTQYF.

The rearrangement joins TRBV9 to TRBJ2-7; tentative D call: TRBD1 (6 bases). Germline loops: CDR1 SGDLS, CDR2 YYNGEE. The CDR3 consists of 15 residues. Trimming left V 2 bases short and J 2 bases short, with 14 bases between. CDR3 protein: CASSVSLGDTYEQYF. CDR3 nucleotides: TGTGCCAGCAGCGTTAGTCTGGGGGACACCTACGAGCAGTACTTC.

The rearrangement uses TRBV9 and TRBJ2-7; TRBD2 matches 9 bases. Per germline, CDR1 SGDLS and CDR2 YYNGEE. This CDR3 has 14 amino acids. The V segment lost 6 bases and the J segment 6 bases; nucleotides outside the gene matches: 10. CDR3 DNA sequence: TGTGCCAGCAACGGTCCTAGCGGGGATGGCGAGCAGTACTTC. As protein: CASNGPSGDGEQYF.

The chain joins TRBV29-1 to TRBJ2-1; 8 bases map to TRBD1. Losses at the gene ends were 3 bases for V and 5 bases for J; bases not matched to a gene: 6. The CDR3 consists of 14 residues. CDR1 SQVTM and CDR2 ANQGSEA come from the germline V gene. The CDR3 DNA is TGCAGCGTTGAGCTCAGGGGGCGAGACAATGAGCAGTTCTTC. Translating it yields CSVELRGRDNEQFF.

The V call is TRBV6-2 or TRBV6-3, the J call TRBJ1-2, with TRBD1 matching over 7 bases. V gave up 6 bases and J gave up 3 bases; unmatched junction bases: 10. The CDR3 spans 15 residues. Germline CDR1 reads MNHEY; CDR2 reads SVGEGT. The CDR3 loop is CASSKNRGDDYGYTF. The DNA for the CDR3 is TGTGCCAGCAGCAAAAACAGGGGTGACGACTATGGCTACACCTTC.